Shown below are 9 T cell receptor beta chains from a single sample sequenced in a study of cytomegalovirus exposure and HLA in healthy donors. 13 Jbeta primers and 60 Vbeta primers were used for the PCR. The method was immunoSEQ multiplex PCR; TCRdb's version includes in-frame clones alone and lacks a portion of them. The top ten clones hold under 2% of a sample with 95,000 to 150,000 clones, approximately 80% of them seen once. Sequencing was carried out using PBMCs. The source is a man younger than 30 in good health and CMV-seronegative.

The chain is built from TRBV9 and TRBJ2-2, with D tentatively TRBD1 (6 bases). The CDR3 totals 15 residues. Per the germline V gene, CDR1 is SGDLS and CDR2 is YYNGEE. V dropped 0 bases and J dropped 4 bases, with 10 bases sitting between them. CDR3 DNA sequence: TGTGCCAGCAGCGTAGAAGGGACAAGCACCGGGGAGCTGTTTTTT. It is translated as CASSVEGTSTGELFF.

About this clone itself: Other DNA sequences in the sample encode the same CDR3. V gene TRBV9 combines with J gene TRBJ2-1, with D perhaps TRBD2 (6 bases). The CDR3 is made up of 16 amino acids. V lost 0 bases and J lost 0, with 10 bases in between. Germline V CDR1 and CDR2: SGDLS, YYNGEE. CDR3 coding DNA: TGTGCCAGCAGCGTAGGTGGGGGGAGCTCCTACAATGAGCAGTTCTTC. This gives the protein CASSVGGGSSYNEQFF.

The chain couples TRBV27 to TRBJ1-4; D perhaps matches TRBD1 (5 bases). Germline CDR1 and CDR2: MNHEY and SMNVEV (reference sequence). The CDR3 is made up of 15 amino acids. Deletions cut 5 bases from V and 5 bases from J, with 15 bases between. Written as DNA, the CDR3 is TGTGCCAGCAGTACCCAGGGCGGCCCCAATGAAAAACTGTTTTTT. It yields the protein CASSTQGGPNEKLFF. Looking up the rest from reference TRBV27 and TRBJ1-4 gives the full variable domain: EAQVTQNPRYLITVTGKKLTVTCSQNMNHEYMSWYRQDPGLGLRQIYYSMNVEVTDKGDVPEGYKVSRKEKRNFPLILESPSPNQTSLYFCASSTQGGPNEKLFFGSGTQLSVL.

The chain uses TRBV7-9 and TRBJ1-3; no firm D call. V was clipped by 2 bases and J by 2 bases, with 7 bases between them. CDR1 and CDR2 (germline): SEHNR, FQNEAQ (reference sequence). This CDR3 is built from 14 residues. CDR3: CASSLFGAGNTIYF. Written as DNA, the CDR3 is TGTGCCAGCAGCTTATTCGGGGCTGGAAACACCATATATTTT.

J is TRBJ1-2 and V is TRBV19; 10 bases are a match to TRBD1. The CDR3 sequence is 16 residues long. Germline values: CDR1 LNHDA, CDR2 SQIVND (reference sequence). V was clipped by 2 bases and J by 7 bases; unmatched bases: 10. CDR3 nucleotide sequence: TGTGCCAGTAGTATACAAGGGACAGGGGAAGGAAGTGGCTACACCTTC. Its protein is CASSIQGTGEGSGYTF.

The V and J genes are TRBV10-1 and TRBJ2-1; maybe TRBD2 (7 bases). The V gene's germline CDR1 is WNHNN and CDR2 SYGVQD (reference sequence). CDR3 length: 17 residues. V was cut by 8 bases and J by 0 bases, with 20 bases left in between. CDR3 residues: CASGLLRGGVSYNEQFF. The CDR3 coding sequence is TGCGCCAGCGGCCTCCTTAGGGGGGGGGTCTCCTACAATGAGCAGTTCTTC.

This clone was detected a few times. The chain couples TRBV5-4 to TRBJ2-7; 7 positions match TRBD1. Germline V gene lookup returns CDR1 SGHNT and CDR2 YYREEE (reference sequence). V shed 4 bases, J shed 4 bases, and the junction held 5 bases outside the gene matches. The CDR3 sequence is 13 residues long. The CDR3 coding sequence is TGTGCCAGCAGCGCGGACAGGAGGTACGAGCAGTACTTC. Amino acids: CASSADRRYEQYF.

A single count supports this clone. This chain links TRBV10-1 with TRBJ2-7, with D maybe TRBD1 (6 bases). V was trimmed by 3 bases and J by 0 bases, leaving 18 bases between them. Germline-derived CDR1 and CDR2 are WNHNN and SYGVQD (reference sequence). This CDR3 spans 17 amino acids. The CDR3 DNA is TGCGCCAGCAGTGAATCTGGCAGGGGAGCCCCCTCCTACGAGCAGTACTTC. Encoded protein: CASSESGRGAPSYEQYF.

The chain joins TRBV9 to TRBJ2-3, with D maybe TRBD2 (5 bases). CDR1 and CDR2 (germline): SGDLS, YYNGEE. CDR3 length: 14 residues. V was cut by 2 bases and J by 6 bases, with 13 bases left in between. The CDR3 sequence: CASSVGELGDTQYF. The CDR3 DNA is TGTGCCAGCAGCGTTGGGGAGCTCGGTGATACGCAGTATTTT.